What follows are 13 T cell receptor beta chains derived from one specimen sequenced in a study of early T cells in non-severe SARS-CoV-2 infection. A single record per CDR3 protein comes from TCRdb applying MiXCR to the 5' RACE reads. The sample has around 27,000 distinct CDR3 sequences; around 7% are singletons. Sequencing was performed on whole blood. Source of these receptors: an adult who was a healthcare worker with PCR-confirmed SARS-CoV-2 infection or an uninfected control (not recorded which).

Details on this clonotype: The CDR3 does not end in the conserved phenylalanine or tryptophan, so this is likely a read error. The V call is TRBV5-1, the J call TRBJ2-1, with 7 nucleotides matching TRBD2. The CDR3 covers 16 residues. The J segment lost 0 bases and the V segment lost 3 bases, leaving 6 bases of the junction unmatched. Germline V gene data show CDR1 as SGHRS and CDR2 as YFSETQ. The CDR3 sequence: CASSSQAGSSYNEQFY. The CDR3 DNA is TGCGCCAGCAGCTCTCAAGCGGGAAGCTCCTACAATGAGCAGTTCTAC.

At least ten counts were recorded for this clonotype. The chain combines TRBV14 with TRBJ2-1, with 11 bases identical to TRBD2. CDR1 and CDR2 from the germline V gene are SGHDN and FVKESK. The V gene end was trimmed by 0 bases and the J gene end by 7 bases; junction bases not matched to a gene: 8. The CDR3 runs to 17 residues. DNA of the CDR3: TGTGCCAGCAGCCAAGAGGGGAGGGGACTAGCGGTAAATGAGCAGTTCTTC. Protein sequence: CASSQEGRGLAVNEQFF. The full variable domain, rest sourced from reference TRBV14 and TRBJ2-1, is EAGVTQFPSHSVIEKGQTVTLRCDPISGHDNLYWYRRVMGKEIKFLLHFVKESKQDESGMPNNRFLAERTGGTYSTLKVQPAELEDSGVYFCASSQEGRGLAVNEQFFGPGTRLTVL.

As to this clonotype: This may come from a read error, since a much larger clone is one base off. The chain links TRBV5-5 to TRBJ2-3; D is undetermined. Germline CDR1 reads SGHKS; CDR2 reads YYEKEE (reference sequence). The CDR3 extends over 13 amino acids. The CDR3: CASGFPGSDTQYF. CDR3 bases: TGTGCCAGCGGCTTTCCCGGCTCAGATACGCAGTATTTT.

In the case of this clonotype: The germline gene is not matched at one end of the junction; a read error may be the cause. V usage is TRBV20-1 and J usage is TRBJ2-1; D perhaps matches TRBD2 (5 bases). From germline, CDR1 is DFQATT and CDR2 SNEGSKA (reference sequence). The CDR3 is 14 residues long. CDR3 coding DNA: TGCAGTGCTGAGAGGGCTAGCTCCTTCAATGAGCAGTTCTTC. As protein: CSAERASSFNEQFF.

This clonotype was counted ten times or more. This chain connects TRBV18 to TRBJ2-7; 7 positions agree with TRBD1. Germline CDR1 is KGHSH and CDR2 is LQKENI. V trimming: 6 bases; J trimming: 7 bases; junction bases outside the gene matches: 9. The CDR3 contains 13 residues. For the CDR3, the DNA is TGTGCCAGCTCCCCAGGGGACAGAGAAGAGCAGTACTTC. It yields the protein CASSPGDREEQYF.

Many counts were recorded for this clonotype. For the CDR3, the DNA is TGCAGCGCCCAGGACAGGTTAAATGAAAAACTGTTTTTT. Protein product: CSAQDRLNEKLFF. V and J are TRBV29-1 and TRBJ1-4, with 7 nucleotides matching TRBD1. Germline CDR1 SQVTM, CDR2 ANQGSEA. This CDR3 spans 13 amino acids. V trimming: 7 bases; J trimming: 5 bases; junction bases outside the gene matches: 7.

This clonotype was observed many times. V and J are TRBV30 and TRBJ2-3; 8 bases match TRBD1. The CDR3 has 16 residues. V lost 2 bases, J lost 5 bases, and 12 bases stayed unmatched. Germline V gene sequence: CDR1 GTSNPN, CDR2 SVGIG (reference sequence). CDR3 loop: CAWSIPRTGQVDTQYF. CDR3 coding DNA: TGTGCCTGGAGTATCCCTCGGACAGGGCAGGTAGATACGCAGTATTTT.

At least ten counts were recorded for this clonotype. This sequence joins TRBV4-2 and TRBJ2-7, with 11 bases aligning to TRBD1. This CDR3 has 15 residues. CDR1 and CDR2 (germline): LGHNA, YNFKEQ. The V and J ends lost 0 bases and 4 bases, in that order; junction bases with no gene match: 2. CDR3 in amino acids: CASSQERDRGYEQYF. Here the CDR3 DNA reads TGTGCCAGCAGCCAAGAAAGGGACAGGGGGTACGAGCAGTACTTC.

This clonotype was recorded at least ten times. The V gene is TRBV19, the J gene TRBJ2-1; D is undetermined. The CDR3 has 14 residues. CDR1 and CDR2 (germline): LNHDA, SQIVND (reference sequence). Between the trimmed V and J ends, which lost 6 bases and 0 bases, there was a span of 9 bases. For the CDR3, the DNA is TGTGCCAGTAGCTGGGAAAGCTCCTACAATGAGCAGTTCTTC. Its protein is CASSWESSYNEQFF.

In its sample, this clonotype was seen many times. The rearrangement joins TRBV12-3 or TRBV12-4 to TRBJ2-1, with D maybe TRBD1 (6 bases). This CDR3 is built from 14 residues. Between the trimmed V and J ends, which lost 3 bases and 8 bases, there was a span of 14 bases. As DNA, the CDR3 is TGTGCCAGCAGTTTGTGGGGGCCGATCGATGAGCAGTTCTTC. Protein sequence: CASSLWGPIDEQFF.

In its sample, this clonotype was seen a few times. This sequence joins TRBV15 and TRBJ2-1, with 7 bases identical to TRBD2. Trimming cost V 7 bases and J 8 bases; bases outside gene matches: 23. The CDR3 spans 18 residues. Germline V gene sequence: CDR1 LNHNV, CDR2 YYDKDF (reference sequence). The CDR3 loop reads CATNSLFAGRGSMYEQFF. The DNA of the CDR3 is TGTGCCACCAACAGTCTCTTCGCGGGGCGCGGGAGTATGTATGAGCAGTTCTTC.

The V and J genes are TRBV3-1 and TRBJ2-3; 12 nucleotides match TRBD2. The V segment lost 6 bases and the J segment 3 bases; nucleotides outside the gene matches: 4. CDR3 size: 15 residues. Germline-derived CDR1 and CDR2 are LGHDT and YNNKEL (reference sequence). The CDR3 DNA is TGTGCCAGCAGTTTTGGACTAGCGGGGACAGATACGCAGTATTTT. Its protein is CASSFGLAGTDTQYF.

This clonotype was counted a few times. The chain uses TRBV12-3 or TRBV12-4 and TRBJ1-3, with D unresolved. The CDR3 loop spans 14 amino acids. The V gene lost 6 bases and the J gene lost 0 bases, with 9 bases spanning the gap. CDR3 sequence reads: CASRVASSGNTIYF. The CDR3 nucleotides read TGTGCCAGCAGGGTGGCGAGCTCTGGAAACACCATATATTTT.